These 23 T cell receptor beta chains came from one sample sequenced in a study of Graves' ophthalmopathy and Graves' hyperthyroidism. RNA transcripts provided the template for amplifying TCR beta CDR3 regions. HTBI primers served in a first-round RT-PCR, which a second-round multiplex PCR followed. TCRdb called the multiplex PCR reads again in MiXCR, with one record for every CDR3 protein. Of more than 1,000,000 distinct CDR3 sequences listed, approximately 35% are singletons. What was sequenced was peripheral blood or thyroid tissue (not recorded which). The source is an adult man with Graves' hyperthyroidism.

This chain links TRBV24-1 with TRBJ1-2, with 7 bases aligning to TRBD1. The length of the CDR3 is 14 residues. The germline CDR1 and CDR2 sequences are KGHDR and SFDVKD. V shed 4 bases, J shed 4 bases, and the junction held 5 bases outside the gene matches. The CDR3 DNA follows: TGTGCCACCAGTGACACCGGACAGGCCTATGGCTACACCTTC. Amino acids: CATSDTGQAYGYTF.

In its sample, this clonotype was seen many times. The CDR3, as DNA: TGTGCCAGCAGCTCTAGCATCGGGGAGCTGTTTTTT. This gives the protein CASSSSIGELFF. The chain has TRBV6-6 and TRBJ2-2; possible D gene TRBD2, 5 bases. This CDR3 comprises 12 residues. In germline, CDR1 is MNHNY, CDR2 SVGAGI (reference sequence). V dropped 6 bases and J dropped 7 bases, with 9 bases sitting between them.

A few counts support this clonotype. The rearrangement joins TRBV20-1 to TRBJ2-5, with D unresolved. V lost 6 bases, J lost 1 base, and 15 bases lay in between. Looked up from germline, CDR1 is DFQATT and CDR2 is SNEGSKA (reference sequence). There are 14 residues in the CDR3. CDR3 protein: CSALPTLTQETQYF. The CDR3 DNA reads TGCAGTGCGCTCCCCACGCTCACCCAAGAGACCCAGTACTTC.

In this sample, this clonotype turned up many times. The chain combines TRBV5-1 with TRBJ2-7, with D tentatively TRBD1 (5 bases). This CDR3 spans 15 amino acids. Germline V gene sequence: CDR1 SGHRS, CDR2 YFSETQ. Trimming took 0 bases from V and 3 from J, leaving 13 bases between them. The CDR3 nucleotides read TGCGCCAGCAGCTTGGCCAATAGGGGCGACTACGAGCAGTACTTC. Translation gives CASSLANRGDYEQYF. Looking up the rest from reference TRBV5-1 and TRBJ2-7 gives the full variable domain: KAGVTQTPRYLIKTRGQQVTLSCSPISGHRSVSWYQQTPGQGLQFLFEYFSETQRNKGNFPGRFSGRQFSNSRSEMNVSTLELGDSALYLCASSLANRGDYEQYFGPGTRLTVT.

The chain couples TRBV20-1 to TRBJ2-2, with TRBD1 identical over 12 bases. The CDR3 loop spans 17 amino acids. Trimming cost V 5 bases and J 8 bases; bases outside gene matches: 15. Germline lookup yields CDR1 DFQATT and CDR2 SNEGSKA (reference sequence). The CDR3: CSAGLPGQGASGGELFF. CDR3 DNA sequence: TGCAGTGCTGGACTTCCGGGACAGGGGGCCTCTGGAGGGGAGCTGTTTTTT.

This clonotype was observed a few times. J is TRBJ2-3 and V is TRBV5-4; D is unresolved. The germline V gene encodes CDR1 SGHNT and CDR2 YYREEE (reference sequence). With 0 bases removed from V and 3 bases from J, the gap between germline ends came to 8 bases. The CDR3 spans 14 residues. CDR3 sequence: CASSLDWGTDTQYF. The CDR3 DNA sequence: TGTGCCAGCAGCTTGGATTGGGGTACAGATACGCAGTATTTT.

As regards this clonotype: A single base separates this from a much larger clone, so it may be a read error. The chain has TRBV29-1 and TRBJ2-7; TRBD1 aligns across 10 bases. The CDR3 has 14 residues. J lost 2 bases, V lost 7 bases, and 8 bases had no gene match. Germline CDR1 and CDR2: SQVTM and ANQGSEA. CDR3 in amino acids: CSGMKGQGPYEQYF. The CDR3 region has the DNA TGCAGCGGCATGAAGGGACAGGGGCCCTACGAGCAGTACTTC.

The rearrangement links TRBV25-1 to TRBJ2-7; no firm D call. Germline loops: CDR1 MGHDK, CDR2 SYGVNS. The CDR3 is 12 residues long. Trimming took 8 bases from V and 3 from J, leaving 11 bases between them. CDR3 sequence (DNA): TGTGCCAGCGTTGAGAGGAACTACGAGCAGTACTTC. This gives the protein CASVERNYEQYF.

This clonotype was recorded many times. The rearrangement uses TRBV19 and TRBJ1-1, with D unclear. Germline V lookup: CDR1 LNHDA, CDR2 SQIVND (reference sequence). V lost 5 bases and J 3 bases, leaving 13 bases between the germline ends. The CDR3 is 14 residues long. This CDR3 is CASSGGSAYTEAFF. CDR3 sequence (DNA): TGTGCCAGTAGTGGCGGTTCTGCGTACACTGAAGCTTTCTTT.

V is TRBV11-2 and J is TRBJ2-7; D might be TRBD1 (5 bases). There are 17 residues in the CDR3. V lost 6 bases and J 4 bases, leaving 25 bases between the germline ends. Per the germline V gene, CDR1 is SGHAT and CDR2 is FQNNGV. CDR3 nucleotides: TGTGCCAGCAGTCACACCACGATCCCAGGGATATATTACGAGCAGTACTTC. It is translated as CASSHTTIPGIYYEQYF.

The chain links TRBV12-3 or TRBV12-4 to TRBJ2-6, with D possibly TRBD1 on 6 matching bases. The ends were cut back, 6 bases at V and 4 bases at J, with 13 bases in the middle. The CDR3 runs to 15 residues. CDR3 DNA: TGTGCCAGCAGACGAAGGGGGTGCGGGGCCAACGTCCTGACTTTC. Translated: CASRRRGCGANVLTF.

The chain employs TRBV7-2 and TRBJ1-5; 10 bases match TRBD1. J gave up 14 bases and V 0 bases, and 7 bases lay outside the gene matches. From germline, CDR1 is SGHTA and CDR2 FQGNSA. The CDR3 is 14 residues long. In DNA, the CDR3 is TGTGCCAGCAGCTTAGCCGGGACAGGGGTCCACGAGCATTTT. This gives the protein CASSLAGTGVHEHF.

To note about this clonotype: A read error is likely, as this CDR3 ends without the conserved phenylalanine or tryptophan. The rearrangement links TRBV5-1 to TRBJ1-1, with 8 nucleotides matching TRBD1. CDR1 and CDR2 (germline): SGHRS, YFSETQ. V shed 4 bases and J 6 bases; nucleotides not matched to a gene: 11. The CDR3 has 15 amino acids. CDR3 in amino acids: CASSLDPDRGPEAFS. The CDR3 DNA reads TGCGCCAGCAGCCTTGACCCAGACAGGGGCCCTGAAGCTTTCTCT.

The chain combines TRBV6-1 with TRBJ1-6; 7 bases agree with TRBD1. Germline V lookup: CDR1 MNHNS, CDR2 SASEGT. V lost 1 base, J lost 6 bases, and 3 bases stayed unmatched. CDR3 length: 15 residues. The CDR3 sequence: CASSEGQGFNSPLHF. In nucleotides, the CDR3 is TGTGCCAGCAGTGAAGGACAGGGTTTTAATTCACCCCTCCACTTT.

Of note for this clonotype: A read error may be the cause here, since a much bigger clone is one base away. CDR3 amino acids: CASSMRTGSSNQPQHF. As DNA, the CDR3 is TGTGCCAGCAGCATGCGGACAGGGAGTTCCAATCAGCCCCAGCATTTT. The rearrangement uses TRBV25-1 and TRBJ1-5; 8 nucleotides line up with TRBD1. This CDR3 region has 16 residues. V shed 6 bases, J shed 3 bases, and the junction held 10 bases outside the gene matches. CDR1 and CDR2 from the germline V gene are MGHDK and SYGVNS.

This clonotype was picked up a small number of times. The rearrangement links TRBV30 to TRBJ1-5, with 9 bases fitting TRBD1. The V segment lost 4 bases and the J segment 7 bases; nucleotides outside the gene matches: 8. The CDR3 runs to 14 residues. Germline V gives CDR1 GTSNPN, CDR2 SVGIG (reference sequence). The CDR3 DNA is TGTGCCTGGACTAAGGGACAGGGTGGGCAGCCCCAGCATTTT. Protein sequence: CAWTKGQGGQPQHF. Variable domain in full (rest from reference TRBV30 and TRBJ1-5): SQTIHQWPATLVQPVGSPLSLECTVEGTSNPNLYWYRQAAGRGLQLLFYSVGIGQISSEVPQNLSASRPQDRQFILSSKKLLLSDSGFYLCAWTKGQGGQPQHFGDGTRLSIL.

There are a few counts of this clonotype. The gene calls are TRBV12-3 or TRBV12-4 and TRBJ2-7; D might be TRBD1 (6 bases). The CDR3 is made up of 12 amino acids. The V end lost 7 bases, the J end lost 4 bases, and 11 bases lay between the germline ends. DNA of the CDR3: TGTGCCAGCAAGAAACAGGGTTACGAGCAGTACTTC. This codes for CASKKQGYEQYF.

This rearrangement joins TRBV20-1 to TRBJ2-2; D is unresolved. Germline CDR1 and CDR2: DFQATT and SNEGSKA (reference sequence). The CDR3 covers 12 residues. Trimming took 2 bases from V and 5 from J, leaving 6 bases between them. CDR3 DNA sequence: TGCAGTGCTAGATGGCGGACCGGGGAGCTGTTTTTT. It translates to CSARWRTGELFF.

The rearrangement links TRBV5-1 to TRBJ1-2, with D perhaps TRBD1 (5 bases). Trimming took 4 bases from V and 4 from J, leaving 11 bases between them. The CDR3 runs to 13 residues. CDR1 SGHRS and CDR2 YFSETQ come from the germline V gene. CDR3 sequence: CASSPDGGYGYTF. In DNA, the CDR3 is TGCGCCAGCAGCCCGGACGGGGGCTATGGCTACACCTTC.

Comment on this clonotype: One end of the junction varies from germline; a read error may be responsible. The rearrangement links TRBV10-3 to TRBJ1-1; unclear D gene. The CDR3 contains 13 residues. Germline V gene sequence: CDR1 ENHRY, CDR2 SYGVKD. In DNA form, the CDR3 reads TGTGCCAGCAGTTCCCCCTCAGCAGCTGAAGCTTTCTTT. It yields the protein CASSSPSAAEAFF.

The count of this clonotype is one. This chain's CDR3 is CAIRDRDTNYGYTF. DNA for the CDR3: TGTGCCATCAGAGACAGGGATACTAACTATGGCTACACCTTC. The chain links TRBV6-6 to TRBJ1-2; 7 nucleotides line up with TRBD1. The CDR3 contains 14 residues. CDR1 MNHNY and CDR2 SVGAGI come from the germline V gene (reference sequence). J gave up 0 bases and V 10 bases, and 8 bases lay outside the gene matches.

Of note for this clonotype: A much larger clone lies one base from this, so it may be a read error. This rearrangement joins TRBV12-3 or TRBV12-4 to TRBJ2-7, with 10 bases fitting TRBD1. With 10 bases clipped from V and 7 bases from J, the junction kept 10 bases outside the gene matches. This CDR3 comprises 13 residues. Written as DNA, the CDR3 is TGTGCCATCAGGGACAGGGGATCGGGGGAGCAGTACTTC. The encoded protein is CAIRDRGSGEQYF.

The sample holds many counts of this clonotype. The rearrangement links TRBV10-3 to TRBJ1-2; perhaps TRBD1 as D (6 bases). The ends were cut back, 8 bases at V and 3 bases at J, with 13 bases in the middle. In germline, CDR1 is ENHRY, CDR2 SYGVKD. The CDR3 is made up of 13 amino acids. CDR3 residues: CAISEGGDYGYTF. The CDR3 DNA follows: TGTGCCATCTCGGAAGGGGGAGACTATGGCTACACCTTC.